This T cell receptor (beta chain) was captured in a study of vaccination effects on CD4 cells after COVID-19. Sequencing was preceded by expansion of antigen-specific CD4+ T cells with viral peptide pools in the ViraFEST assay. An approximately 10-day culture period preceded the isolation of CD4+ T cells. Two-dose BNT162b2 or mRNA-1273 vaccination was given to participants. Half-medium changes using IL-2 medium occurred on days 3 and 7. The V end was cut by 8 bases, the J end by 3 bases, with 16 bases between. This CDR3 is built from 14 residues. Germline-derived CDR1 and CDR2 are GTSNPN and SVGIG (reference sequence). The table lists this clone with a few counts. Its specificity is unknown. Repertoires were generated with immunoSEQ multiplex PCR, while TCRdb's copy carries only in-frame clones and drops some. The sample shows some 25,000 clones, more than 60% of them seen only once.

This clonotype originated in a human donor who received a COVID-19 vaccine. The sequencing here drew on CD4+ T cells from PBMCs cultured with SARS-CoV-2 spike peptides, taken after COVID-19 vaccination. The V call is TRBV30, the J call TRBJ2-2; D is perhaps TRBD2 (5 bases). The CDR3 sequence: CASTRGVYTGELFF. CDR3 DNA: TGTGCCAGCACTAGAGGCGTTTACACCGGGGAGCTGTTTTTT.